The 23 T cell receptor beta chains below come from one sample, sequenced in a study of shared clonotypes between healthy human individuals. The data were produced by immunoSEQ multiplex PCR, yet TCRdb's version contains in-frame clones alone and is incomplete. The table has about 550,000 clones, around 95% seen once. The naive CD8 population came from CD45RO-negative cells selected for CCR7, without terminally differentiated effector memory CD45RA+ cells. The specimen was naive CD8+ T cells sorted from blood. All receptors come from a woman aged 25 to 39 in good health.

V is TRBV28 and J is TRBJ1-2; D unresolved. The V end lost 3 bases, the J end lost 2 bases, and 10 bases lay between the germline ends. CDR1 is MDHEN, CDR2 SYDVKM, per germline. The CDR3 is 14 amino acids. This CDR3 is CASSFISLNYGYTF. As DNA, the CDR3 is TGTGCCAGCAGTTTTATCAGCCTCAACTATGGCTACACCTTC.

V usage is TRBV6-6 and J usage is TRBJ2-1; a possible D gene is TRBD1 (6 bases). Trimming took 7 bases from V and 0 from J, leaving 13 bases between them. In germline, CDR1 is MNHNY, CDR2 SVGAGI (reference sequence). CDR3 length: 15 amino acids. This CDR3 reads CASKQDSSSYNEQFF. The CDR3 DNA reads as TGTGCCAGCAAGCAGGACAGTAGCTCCTACAATGAGCAGTTCTTC.

The gene calls are TRBV7-9 and TRBJ2-5; no reliable D call. Trimming removed 5 bases from V and 5 bases from J, with 9 bases in between. CDR3 length equals 12 residues. The germline V gene has CDR1 SEHNR and CDR2 FQNEAQ (reference sequence). CDR3 sequence reads: CASSRATETQYF. The CDR3 DNA is TGTGCCAGCAGCCGAGCCACGGAGACCCAGTACTTC.

V and J are TRBV9 and TRBJ2-1; 12 bases align to TRBD2. Germline V CDR1 and CDR2: SGDLS, YYNGEE. The J segment lost 6 bases and the V segment lost 2 bases, leaving 12 bases of the junction unmatched. The CDR3 is made up of 18 amino acids. The DNA for the CDR3 is TGTGCCAGCAGCGTTTCCCCCGACGGACTAGCGGGATTCAATGAGCAGTTCTTC. This sequence encodes CASSVSPDGLAGFNEQFF.

V is TRBV5-6 and J is TRBJ2-7; weak D call: TRBD2 (5 bases). Germline lookup yields CDR1 SGHDT and CDR2 YYEEEE. The CDR3 has 13 residues. The V gene lost 4 bases and the J gene lost 1 base, with 9 bases spanning the gap. The CDR3 sequence is CASSHGISYEQYF. The CDR3 DNA reads TGTGCCAGCAGCCACGGGATTTCCTACGAGCAGTACTTC.

This chain connects TRBV5-1 to TRBJ2-7, with 7 bases that match TRBD1. Trimming at V came to 4 bases and at J to 4 bases, leaving 11 bases not matched to a gene. From germline, CDR1 is SGHRS and CDR2 YFSETQ. The CDR3 totals 15 residues. DNA for the CDR3: TGCGCCAGCAGCCCGGAGACAGGGAGTGGGTACGAGCAGTACTTC. Its translation: CASSPETGSGYEQYF.

J is TRBJ2-5 and V is TRBV2; D uncertain. Trimming took off 7 bases at V and 1 base at J, with 7 bases between the two ends. The V gene's germline CDR1 is SNHLY and CDR2 FYNNEI. The CDR3 runs 12 residues. The CDR3 here is CASMTLQETQYF. CDR3 DNA: TGTGCCAGCATGACCCTCCAAGAGACCCAGTACTTC.

The chain has TRBV27 and TRBJ2-6; maybe TRBD1 (5 bases). The CDR3 has 15 residues. Germline V lookup: CDR1 MNHEY, CDR2 SMNVEV (reference sequence). Trimming removed 5 bases from V and 2 bases from J, with 10 bases in between. The CDR3 DNA sequence: TGTGCCAGCAGTCTCAGGGCTACTGGGGCCAACGTCCTGACTTTC. Translation gives CASSLRATGANVLTF.

V gene TRBV30 combines with J gene TRBJ1-2; no clear D. V was trimmed by 0 bases and J by 4 bases, leaving 18 bases between them. Germline V gene sequence: CDR1 GTSNPN, CDR2 SVGIG (reference sequence). The CDR3 is 16 residues long. This CDR3 is CAWSVSFKGCRYGYTF. CDR3 in DNA: TGTGCCTGGAGTGTATCGTTTAAAGGGTGTCGCTATGGCTACACCTTC.

This chain connects TRBV4-2 to TRBJ2-5; 7 positions agree with TRBD2. V lost 4 bases and J lost 4; bases outside the gene matches: 3. The CDR3 spans 13 residues. Germline CDR1 LGHNA, CDR2 YNFKEQ. CDR3 coding DNA: TGTGCCAGCAGCCGAGAGCGGGGAGAGACCCAGTACTTC. Translating it yields CASSRERGETQYF.

As DNA, the CDR3 is TGTGCCAGCAGCTTAGTTGGGACAGTAGAGATTTCTGGGGCCAACGTCCTGACTTTC. Translation: CASSLVGTVEISGANVLTF. The chain carries TRBV7-9 and TRBJ2-6, with 7 bases aligning to TRBD1. The CDR3 loop spans 19 amino acids. V was pared by 1 base and J by 1 base, with 10 bases of the junction left unmatched. Germline-derived CDR1 and CDR2 are SEHNR and FQNEAQ (reference sequence). The entire variable domain, with the rest obtained from reference TRBV7-9 and TRBJ2-6, is as follows: DTGVSQNPRHKITKRGQNVTFRCDPISEHNRLYWYRQTLGQGPEFLTYFQNEAQLEKSRLLSDRFSAERPKGSFSTLEIQRTEQGDSAMYLCASSLVGTVEISGANVLTFGAGSRLTVL.

Only one count was recorded for this clone. The V gene is TRBV11-2, the J gene TRBJ2-3, with D tentatively TRBD2 (6 bases). Trimming cost V 1 base and J 9 bases, with 17 bases left between them. CDR1 and CDR2 (germline): SGHAT, FQNNGV. The CDR3 extends over 15 amino acids. The CDR3 protein is CASSLGWGETGTQYF. In nucleotides, the CDR3 is TGTGCCAGCAGCTTAGGATGGGGGGAGACCGGGACGCAGTATTTT.

The chain has TRBV27 and TRBJ2-5, with 7 bases matching TRBD2. With the DNA end fitting TRBJ2-7 better, the J assignment may be wrong. Germline assignment: CDR1 MNHEY and CDR2 SMNVEV (reference sequence). The CDR3 totals 13 residues. CDR3 sequence reads: CASSSGLAYEQYF. DNA for the CDR3: TGTGCCAGCAGTTCAGGACTAGCCTACGAGCAGTACTTC.

The chain uses TRBV13 and TRBJ2-7; TRBD2 agrees at 10 bases. The CDR3 has 14 residues. V was pared by 5 bases and J by 9 bases, with 10 bases of the junction left unmatched. The germline CDR1 and CDR2 sequences are PRHDT and FYEKMQ (reference sequence). DNA of the CDR3: TGTGCCAGCAGCGCCCTAGCGGGAGAGGGTGTGCAGTACTTC. Protein sequence: CASSALAGEGVQYF.

This sequence joins TRBV11-2 and TRBJ1-4, with D possibly TRBD1 on 6 matching bases. Looked up from germline, CDR1 is SGHAT and CDR2 is FQNNGV. V lost 5 bases and J lost 5, with 15 bases in between. The CDR3 consists of 15 residues. CDR3 in amino acids: CASSRSGTRNEKLFF. CDR3 in DNA: TGTGCCAGCAGCCGTTCCGGGACACGGAATGAAAAACTGTTTTTT.

The chain combines TRBV5-1 with TRBJ2-3; either TRBD1 or TRBD2 may fit D (5 bases each). The germline V gene encodes CDR1 SGHRS and CDR2 YFSETQ. The CDR3 is made up of 15 amino acids. V shed 0 bases and J shed 2 bases, with 10 bases lying between them. The CDR3 region is CASSLDGGYTDTQYF. CDR3 DNA sequence: TGCGCCAGCAGCTTGGATGGGGGATACACAGATACGCAGTATTTT.

The chain carries TRBV15 and TRBJ2-5; the match to TRBD2 covers 9 bases. V shed 1 base and J 4 bases; nucleotides not matched to a gene: 7. The CDR3 extends over 16 amino acids. Germline V gene lookup returns CDR1 LNHNV and CDR2 YYDKDF (reference sequence). The CDR3 reads CATSRGISGRGETQYF. For the CDR3, the DNA is TGTGCCACCAGCAGAGGGATTAGCGGGAGAGGAGAGACCCAGTACTTC.

The V gene is TRBV28, the J gene TRBJ1-2, with 11 bases lining up with TRBD1. Germline V gene lookup returns CDR1 MDHEN and CDR2 SYDVKM. With V trimmed by 4 bases and J by 2 bases, 9 bases remained unmatched. The CDR3 extends over 17 amino acids. CDR3 loop: CASSYSGTGGRNYGYTF. CDR3 in DNA: TGTGCCAGCAGTTACTCCGGGACAGGGGGACGGAACTATGGCTACACCTTC.

The chain carries TRBV5-4 and TRBJ2-1; D gene ambiguous. CDR3 length: 16 amino acids. The V and J ends lost 4 bases and 3 bases respectively, with 17 bases between them. CDR1 and CDR2 from the germline V gene are SGHNT and YYREEE (reference sequence). CDR3 in DNA: TGTGCCAGCAGCCCATCACGGCCCTGGGTCTACAATGAGCAGTTCTTC. Its protein is CASSPSRPWVYNEQFF. Filled out from reference TRBV5-4 and TRBJ2-1, the complete variable domain reads ETGVTQSPTHLIKTRGQQVTLRCSSQSGHNTVSWYQQALGQGPQFIFQYYREEENGRGNFPPRFSGLQFPNYSSELNVNALELDDSALYLCASSPSRPWVYNEQFFGPGTRLTVL.

V and J are TRBV29-1 and TRBJ2-5, with 8 bases that match TRBD2. The CDR3 runs to 16 residues. V shed 4 bases, J shed 1 base, and the junction held 11 bases outside the gene matches. Germline V gene data show CDR1 as SQVTM and CDR2 as ANQGSEA. The CDR3 reads CSVGGTRIVGQETQYF. CDR3 bases: TGCAGCGTTGGGGGGACTAGAATTGTTGGCCAAGAGACCCAGTACTTC.

Here the CDR3 reads CATSKLAGYEQYF. CDR3 in DNA: TGTGCCACCAGCAAACTAGCGGGCTACGAGCAGTACTTC. This chain uses TRBV15 with TRBJ2-7; 9 nucleotides agree with TRBD2. Trimming removed 4 bases from V and 3 bases from J; junction bases left unmatched: 1. CDR3 length: 13 amino acids. The V gene's germline CDR1 is LNHNV and CDR2 YYDKDF (reference sequence). The entire variable domain, with the rest obtained from reference TRBV15 and TRBJ2-7, is as follows: DAMVIQNPRYQVTQFGKPVTLSCSQTLNHNVMYWYQQKSSQAPKLLFHYYDKDFNNEADTPDNFQSRRPNTSFCFLDIRSPGLGDTAMYLCATSKLAGYEQYFGPGTRLTVT.

The chain carries TRBV4-1 and TRBJ1-6, with 7 bases fitting TRBD1. CDR3 length: 14 amino acids. CDR1 MGHRA and CDR2 YSYEKL come from the germline V gene. The trim removed 4 bases at V and 10 bases at J, leaving 7 bases unmatched. The CDR3 loop reads CASSPRQGPSPLHF. CDR3 in DNA: TGCGCCAGCAGCCCCCGACAGGGACCATCACCCCTCCACTTT.

The chain has TRBV2 and TRBJ2-7; possible D gene TRBD2, 6 bases. Looked up from germline, CDR1 is SNHLY and CDR2 is FYNNEI. The CDR3 length is 13 residues. V was trimmed by 4 bases and J by 7 bases, leaving 14 bases between them. The CDR3 sequence: CASSVPVAGEQYF. Written as DNA, the CDR3 is TGTGCCAGCAGTGTACCTGTGGCGGGAGAGCAGTACTTC.